Listed below are T cell receptor beta chains from one sample, sequenced in a study of OX40 agonist ivuxolimab in advanced cancers. The repertoire was sequenced with immunoSEQ multiplex PCR; TCRdb's copy has only in-frame clones and lacks some. This sample carries about 130,000 clones, 85% to 95% of them seen once, and the ten largest clones take under 0.95%. The sample in question was CD4+ or CD8+ T cells sorted from blood, obtained in a trial of the OX40 agonist ivuxolimab. The source of these receptors is an adult with an advanced solid tumor such as melanoma, head and neck, liver or kidney cancer. Both conserved end residues are part of each CDR3. Fields, in order: clone size, J gene, V gene, D gene, CDR3 protein, CDR3 DNA. A D gene is named only where the DNA matches it firmly. Clone size is shown for a subset of rows, as once, few, many or a class of expanded clone.

>NA|TRBJ2-3|TRBV19|NA
CASSAGGGLTDTQYF
TGTGCCAGCTCGGCTGGAGGTGGTCTCACAGATACGCAGTATTTT
>NA|TRBJ2-2|TRBV5-1|TRBD1
CASSQGAGELFF
TGCGCCAGCAGCCAGGGGGCCGGGGAGCTGTTTTTT
>NA|TRBJ2-5|TRBV7-2|NA
CASSLFRRGDQETQYF
TGTGCCAGCAGCTTATTCCGTCGCGGGGATCAAGAGACCCAGTACTTC
>NA|TRBJ1-4|TRBV18|TRBD1
CASSGDRGATNEKLFF
TGTGCCAGCTCCGGGGACAGGGGAGCAACTAATGAAAAACTGTTTTTT
>NA|TRBJ2-7|TRBV15|NA
CATSRDLEGSYEQYF
TGTGCCACCAGCAGAGATTTAGAGGGCTCCTACGAGCAGTACTTC
>NA|TRBJ2-6|TRBV4-3|NA
CASSQVPEGANVLTF
TGCGCCAGCAGCCAAGTGCCGGAAGGGGCCAACGTCCTGACTTTC
>NA|TRBJ2-1|TRBV4-3|NA
CASSQEGGYNEQFF
TGCGCCAGCAGCCAAGAAGGCGGTTACAATGAGCAGTTCTTC
>NA|TRBJ1-5|TRBV7-9|NA
CASSMDGNSNQPQHF
TGTGCCAGCAGCATGGACGGAAATAGCAATCAGCCCCAGCATTTT
>once|TRBJ2-2|TRBV12-5|TRBD1
CASGRQGLSNTGELFF
TGTGCTAGTGGCCGACAGGGTCTCTCGAACACCGGGGAGCTGTTTTTT
>NA|TRBJ2-7|TRBV29-1|NA
CSVGGHWEYEQYF
TGCAGCGTCGGGGGGCACTGGGAGTACGAGCAGTACTTC
>NA|TRBJ2-1|TRBV9|TRBD2
CASSVRGSPNEQFF
TGTGCCAGCAGCGTGCGGGGGAGCCCTAATGAGCAGTTCTTC
>NA|TRBJ1-4|TRBV30|NA
CAFGQRGEKLFF
TGTGCCTTCGGACAGAGAGGGGAAAAACTGTTTTTT
>NA|TRBJ2-1|TRBV4-2|NA
CASSQVGQADPWRFF
TGTGCCAGCAGCCAAGTCGGGCAGGCCGACCCGTGGCGGTTCTTC